These 6 T cell receptor beta chains share one sample of origin, sequenced in a study of blood T cell repertoires in COVID-19. Clones were sequenced by immunoSEQ multiplex PCR, and TCRdb holds only the in-frame ones, with some missing. Of some 150,000 clones in the sample, 85% to 90% were seen once. Sequencing was performed on peripheral blood. Receptors originate from a woman aged 60-75 years with acute or convalescent COVID-19.

The chain has TRBV7-7 and TRBJ2-2; D is unresolved. The ends were cut back, 11 bases at V and 6 bases at J, with 10 bases in the middle. The CDR3 is 11 amino acids. CDR1 is SSHAT, CDR2 FNYEAQ, per germline (reference sequence). This CDR3 is CAFRRAGELFF. CDR3 nucleotide sequence: TGTGCCTTCAGGCGCGCCGGGGAGCTGTTTTTT.

The chain employs TRBV30 and TRBJ1-5; D is unclear. Germline CDR1 and CDR2: GTSNPN and SVGIG (reference sequence). The CDR3 is made up of 13 amino acids. Trimming removed 4 bases at V and 4 bases at J, with 11 bases between. CDR3 DNA sequence: TGTGCCTGGAAGGGAGACATAAATCAGCCCCAGCATTTT. Its translation is CAWKGDINQPQHF.

The rearrangement links TRBV28 to TRBJ2-7; 7 bases are shared with TRBD2. Germline V CDR1 and CDR2: MDHEN, SYDVKM. The trim removed 8 bases at V and 0 bases at J, leaving 4 bases unmatched. The CDR3 totals 13 residues. CDR3 amino acids: CASGREGSYEQYF. The CDR3 region has the DNA TGTGCCAGCGGTAGGGAGGGCTCCTACGAGCAGTACTTC.

The chain uses TRBV10-3 and TRBJ2-5, with D tentatively TRBD2 (6 bases). The V and J ends lost 4 bases and 2 bases respectively, with 8 bases between them. From germline, CDR1 is ENHRY and CDR2 SYGVKD. The CDR3 is 13 amino acids. CDR3 in amino acids: CAISGGLQETQYF. The CDR3 region has the DNA TGTGCCATCAGTGGGGGACTGCAAGAGACCCAGTACTTC.

The sample holds one count of this clone. The chain joins TRBV11-1 to TRBJ1-1; D ambiguous. Trimming shortened V by 5 bases and J by 0 bases, and 7 bases separated the two germline ends. Germline-derived CDR1 and CDR2 are SGHAT and FQDESV (reference sequence). The CDR3 totals 13 residues. CDR3 residues: CASSEALNTEAFF. The CDR3 bases are TGTGCCAGCAGCGAGGCCCTGAACACTGAAGCTTTCTTT.

The chain couples TRBV11-1 to TRBJ1-1; tentative D call: TRBD1 (5 bases). Trimming took 1 base from V and 1 from J, leaving 13 bases between them. The germline gives CDR1 SGHAT, CDR2 FQDESV (reference sequence). This CDR3 contains 16 residues. The CDR3 here is CASSLDLGLPNTEAFF. The CDR3 DNA is TGTGCCAGCAGCTTAGATTTGGGACTCCCGAACACTGAAGCTTTCTTT.